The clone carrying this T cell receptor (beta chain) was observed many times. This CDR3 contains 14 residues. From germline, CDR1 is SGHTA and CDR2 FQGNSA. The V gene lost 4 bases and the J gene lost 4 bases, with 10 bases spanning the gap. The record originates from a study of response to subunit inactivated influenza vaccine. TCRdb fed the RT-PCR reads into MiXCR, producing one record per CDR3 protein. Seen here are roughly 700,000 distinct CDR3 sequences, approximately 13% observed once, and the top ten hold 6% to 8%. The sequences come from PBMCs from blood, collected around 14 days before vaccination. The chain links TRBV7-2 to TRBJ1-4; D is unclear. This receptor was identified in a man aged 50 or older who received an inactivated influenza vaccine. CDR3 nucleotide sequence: TGTGCCAGCAGCTCGCGACGGATTAATGAAAAACTGTTTTTT. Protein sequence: CASSSRRINEKLFF. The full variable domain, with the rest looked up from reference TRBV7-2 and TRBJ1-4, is GAGVSQSPSNKVTEKGKDVELRCDPISGHTALYWYRQSLGQGLEFLIYFQGNSAPDKSGLPSDRFSAERTGGSVSTLTIQRTQQEDSAVYLCASSSRRINEKLFFGSGTQLSVL.